This T cell receptor beta chain stems from a study of blood T cells in healthy people across ages. Combining a sample-barcoded 5' primer with a J-beta primer mix, a second PCR ran for about 7 to 11 cycles. TCRdb reprocessed the 5' RACE reads via MiXCR and lists one record per CDR3 protein. The sample contains about 1.5 million distinct CDR3 sequences, 40% to 50% of which appear only once. Regarding the study as a whole: Nothing was known about donor CMV status, and this possibly confounded expanded clonotype changes.

This CDR3 is 16 amino acids long. V gave up 1 base and J gave up 4 bases, with 18 bases separating them. The germline V gene has CDR1 SGHRS and CDR2 YFSETQ. This clonotype was found a few times. Its specificity is unknown. Source material: blood. This chain links TRBV5-1 with TRBJ2-7; D perhaps matches TRBD1 (5 bases). The receptor's source is a woman aged 18-30 years in good health. CDR3 bases: TGCGCCAGCAGCTTGCAACGGCAGGGATTGGGGTACGAGCAGTACTTC. It specifies CASSLQRQGLGYEQYF.